The 9 T cell receptor beta chains reported below all come from one sample, sequenced in a study of T cells expressing NK-cell markers. TCRdb re-called the 5' RACE reads and catalogs CDR3 proteins one per entry, DNA excluded. This specimen shows about 440,000 distinct CDR3 sequences; the ten leading clones hold about 7.1%. Sequencing was performed on blood T cells: a sorted CD56 or NKG2C T cell subset, CD4+ or CD8+ T cells, or bulk PBMC T cells (not recorded which). The receptors originated from a woman between 18 and 70 years old in good health.

The chain is built from TRBV5-1 and TRBJ2-2; TCRdb's D call of TRBD2 is untestable without DNA. The CDR3 contains 15 residues. CDR1 and CDR2 from the germline V gene are SGHRS and YFSETQ. CDR3 loop: CASSLDSPSTGELFF. Supplemented by reference TRBV5-1 and TRBJ2-2, the full variable domain reads KAGVTQTPRYLIKTRGQQVTLSCSPISGHRSVSWYQQTPGQGLQFLFEYFSETQRNKGNFPGRFSGRQFSNSRSEMNVSTLELGDSALYLCASSLDSPSTGELFFGEGSRLTVL.

The V and J genes are TRBV6-5 and TRBJ2-1; the D gene TCRdb calls, TRBD1, cannot be checked with no DNA. The CDR3 contains 11 residues. Germline V gene sequence: CDR1 MNHEY, CDR2 SVGAGI. CDR3: CASSQGTKQFF.

The V gene is TRBV19, the J gene TRBJ2-5; TCRdb's D call of TRBD2 is untestable without DNA. This CDR3 spans 15 amino acids. The germline V gene has CDR1 LNHDA and CDR2 SQIVND (reference sequence). The CDR3 loop reads CASSSTPQPQETQYF.

The chain uses TRBV6-5 and TRBJ2-4; TCRdb returns TRBD1, unconfirmable since there is no DNA. Per the germline V gene, CDR1 is MNHEY and CDR2 is SVGAGI. This CDR3 has 13 amino acids. Here the CDR3 reads CASSYRDPPTQYF.

The genes are TRBV20-1 and TRBJ1-6; the D call from TCRdb, TRBD1, cannot be confirmed without DNA. Germline CDR1 and CDR2: DFQATT and SNEGSKA (reference sequence). CDR3 length equals 17 residues. The chain's CDR3 is CSARLGQESSYNSPLHF.

V usage is TRBV6-1 and J usage is TRBJ2-2; TCRdb designates TRBD1, a call that cannot be tested without DNA. Germline values: CDR1 MNHNS, CDR2 SASEGT. The CDR3 runs 15 residues. The CDR3: CASRSDRGQTGELFF.

The chain couples TRBV6-2 or TRBV6-3 to TRBJ2-3. This CDR3 has 14 amino acids. Germline V CDR1 and CDR2: MNHEY, SVGEGT. CDR3 sequence: CASSTTGVTDTQYF.

The chain carries TRBV25-1 and TRBJ1-4. CDR1 is MGHDK and CDR2 is SYGVNS in the germline V gene. This CDR3 spans 14 amino acids. This chain's CDR3 is CASSEVSAGEKLFF. Filled out from reference TRBV25-1 and TRBJ1-4, the complete variable domain reads EADIYQTPRYLVIGTGKKITLECSQTMGHDKMYWYQQDPGMELHLIHYSYGVNSTEKGDLSSESTVSRIRTEHFPLTLESARPSHTSQYLCASSEVSAGEKLFFGSGTQLSVL.

CDR3: CASSTYLDTQYF. J is TRBJ2-3 and V is TRBV7-2. The CDR3 sequence is 12 residues long. CDR1 SGHTA and CDR2 FQGNSA come from the germline V gene.